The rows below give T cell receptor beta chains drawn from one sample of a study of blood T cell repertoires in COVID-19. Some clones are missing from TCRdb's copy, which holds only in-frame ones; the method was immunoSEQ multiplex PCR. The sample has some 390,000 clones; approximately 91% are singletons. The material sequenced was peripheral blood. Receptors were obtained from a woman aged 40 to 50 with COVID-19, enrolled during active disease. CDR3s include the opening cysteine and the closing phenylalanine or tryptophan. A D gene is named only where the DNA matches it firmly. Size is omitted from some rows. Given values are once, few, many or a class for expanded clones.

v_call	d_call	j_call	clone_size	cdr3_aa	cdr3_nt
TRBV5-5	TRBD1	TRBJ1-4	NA	CASSETGGAYEKLFF	TGTGCCAGCAGCGAGACAGGGGGCGCGTATGAAAAACTGTTTTTT
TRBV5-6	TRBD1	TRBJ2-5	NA	CASSLRDRGEETQYF	TGTGCCAGCAGCTTGAGGGACAGGGGTGAGGAGACCCAGTACTTC
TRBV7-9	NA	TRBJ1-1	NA	CASSRTAATEAFF	TGTGCCAGCAGCCGGACAGCTGCCACTGAAGCTTTCTTT
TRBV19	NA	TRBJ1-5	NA	CATKGGLSNQPQHF	TGTGCCACTAAGGGAGGGTTGAGCAATCAGCCCCAGCATTTT
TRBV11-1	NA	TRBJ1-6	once	CASSLAMDSDSPLHF	TGTGCCAGCAGCTTAGCGATGGACAGTGATTCACCCCTCCACTTT
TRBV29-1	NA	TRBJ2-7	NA	CSVEERGGNGFLYEQYF	TGCAGCGTTGAAGAAAGGGGTGGGAACGGGTTTCTCTACGAGCAGTACTTC
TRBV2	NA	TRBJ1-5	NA	CASSATRINIEPQHF	TGTGCCAGCAGTGCCACCCGTATCAACATCGAGCCCCAGCATTTT
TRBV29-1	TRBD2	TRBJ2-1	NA	CSAVPGRARNNEQFF	TGCAGCGCCGTCCCCGGGAGGGCCAGGAACAATGAGCAGTTCTTC
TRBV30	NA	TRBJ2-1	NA	CAWSVVYRVRNEQFF	TGTGCCTGGAGTGTAGTTTACAGGGTCCGCAATGAGCAGTTCTTC
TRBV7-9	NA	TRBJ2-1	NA	CASSLGPPRAGYNEQFF	TGTGCCAGCAGCTTAGGGCCCCCGCGGGCCGGATACAATGAGCAGTTCTTC
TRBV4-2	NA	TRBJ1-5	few	CASSQAVGEGNQPQHF	TGTGCCAGCAGCCAAGCTGTAGGGGAGGGCAATCAGCCCCAGCATTTT
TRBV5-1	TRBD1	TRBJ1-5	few	CASSPTGNNQPQHF	TGCGCCAGCAGCCCGACAGGGAACAATCAGCCCCAGCATTTT
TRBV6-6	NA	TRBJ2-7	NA	CASSPRSYEQYF	TGTGCCAGCAGTCCTCGGTCCTACGAGCAGTACTTC
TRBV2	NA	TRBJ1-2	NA	CASSEALRTVDGYTF	TGTGCCAGCAGTGAAGCGCTTCGAACAGTTGATGGCTACACCTTC
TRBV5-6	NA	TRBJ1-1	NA	CASSLGYSIMNTEAFF	TGTGCCAGCAGCTTGGGCTACAGCATTATGAACACTGAAGCTTTCTTT
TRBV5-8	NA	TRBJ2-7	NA	CASRLVWEGQSYEQYF	TGTGCCAGCAGATTGGTTTGGGAGGGACAATCCTACGAGCAGTACTTC
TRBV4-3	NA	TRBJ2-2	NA	CASSQYASGTNTGELFF	TGCGCCAGCAGCCAATACGCCAGCGGTACGAACACCGGGGAGCTGTTTTTT
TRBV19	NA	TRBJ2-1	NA	CACSLVAELYNEQFF	TGTGCCTGTTCCTTAGTAGCGGAATTATACAATGAGCAGTTCTTC
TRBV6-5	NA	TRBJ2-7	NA	CASRDTGSLREQYF	TGTGCCAGCAGGGATACAGGGAGCCTTAGGGAGCAGTACTTC
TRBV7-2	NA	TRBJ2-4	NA	CASSLAGGPSIQYF	TGTGCCAGCAGCTTAGCAGGGGGACCCAGCATTCAGTACTTC
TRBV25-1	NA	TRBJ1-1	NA	CASSDSREEDTEAFF	TGTGCCAGCAGTGACTCCAGGGAGGAGGACACTGAAGCTTTCTTT
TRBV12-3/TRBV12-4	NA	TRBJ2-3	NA	CASSLYSQEYF	TGTGCCAGCAGTTTATACAGTCAGGAATATTTT
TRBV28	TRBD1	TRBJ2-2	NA	CASSHGTGGTRWGSGELFF	TGTGCCAGCAGTCACGGGACAGGGGGCACCCGTTGGGGATCCGGGGAGCTGTTTTTT
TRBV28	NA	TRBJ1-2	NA	CASSFRALDSYGYTF	TGTGCCAGCAGTTTCAGGGCTCTGGACAGCTATGGCTACACCTTC